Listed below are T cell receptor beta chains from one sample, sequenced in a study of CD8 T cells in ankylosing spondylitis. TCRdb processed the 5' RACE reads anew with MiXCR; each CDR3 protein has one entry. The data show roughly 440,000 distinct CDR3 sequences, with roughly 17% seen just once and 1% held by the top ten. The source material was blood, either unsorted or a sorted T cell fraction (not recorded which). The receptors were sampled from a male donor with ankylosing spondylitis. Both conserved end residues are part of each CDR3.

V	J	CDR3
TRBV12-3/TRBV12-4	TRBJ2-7	CASSSPGTPYEQYF
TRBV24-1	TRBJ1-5	CATQKAYSNQPQHF
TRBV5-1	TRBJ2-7	CASSLAWTGLSYEQYF
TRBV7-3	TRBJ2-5	CASSPGGGAQVAQYF
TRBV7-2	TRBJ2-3	CASSSRSPPTDTQYF
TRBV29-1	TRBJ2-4	CSVAEGVAKNIQYF
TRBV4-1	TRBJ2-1	CASSQDLQSSYNEQFF
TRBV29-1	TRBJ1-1	CSVRHTAEAFF
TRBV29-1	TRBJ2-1	CSVGVAAFYNEQFF
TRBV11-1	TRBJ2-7	CASSLMAASYEQYF